The next 28 T cell receptor beta chains were all read from a single sample in a study of identifying expanded T cells in peripheral blood (dated by TCRdb to between 2017 and 2020). Libraries came from the immunoSEQ multiplex PCR assay. The clones in this table, taken by TCRdb from immuneACCESS, are in-frame only. Not every clone is retained; where verified, under half of the shortfall comes from an unresolved V gene, and the cause of the rest is unknown. The sample includes about 85,000 clones, with 88% observed a single time. The top ten clones comprise 15% to 20% of the sample. The specimen was blood. Receptors were obtained from a person aged 18 to 75 in good health.

The chain employs TRBV28 and TRBJ1-5; TRBD1 is a possible D gene (5 bases). The CDR3 runs to 16 residues. Germline CDR1 and CDR2: MDHEN and SYDVKM. The V end lost 6 bases, the J end lost 3 bases, and 18 bases lay between the germline ends. CDR3 amino acids: CASRKEGLGYNQPQHF. The CDR3 bases are TGTGCCAGCAGGAAAGAGGGGTTGGGTTACAATCAGCCCCAGCATTTT.

This clone occurred once. The chain links TRBV11-3 to TRBJ2-7, with 7 bases identical to TRBD1. Germline CDR1 is SGHNT and CDR2 is YENEEA. The CDR3 has 12 amino acids. The junction had 11 bases not matched to a gene; V was cut back by 6 bases and J by 12 bases. The CDR3 loop is CASSKFEGAGYF. In DNA, the CDR3 is TGTGCCAGCAGTAAGTTCGAGGGGGCCGGGTACTTC.

The rearrangement joins TRBV2 to TRBJ2-5, with TRBD2 matching 7 bases. With 4 bases clipped from V and 4 bases from J, the junction kept 0 bases outside the gene matches. The germline V gene encodes CDR1 SNHLY and CDR2 FYNNEI. The CDR3 is 12 amino acids. The CDR3 DNA reads TGTGCCAGCAGTGGGGAGGGAGAGACCCAGTACTTC. It yields the protein CASSGEGETQYF.

The gene calls are TRBV2 and TRBJ2-5; 11 nucleotides match TRBD1. Germline CDR1 and CDR2: SNHLY and FYNNEI. V lost 8 bases, J lost 3 bases, and 17 bases stayed unmatched. This CDR3 has 18 residues. The CDR3 sequence: CASGGQGVTGGREETQYF. The CDR3 DNA sequence: TGTGCCAGCGGGGGACAGGGGGTTACTGGAGGTCGGGAAGAGACCCAGTACTTC.

The chain has TRBV12-5 and TRBJ2-2; 10 bases are shared with TRBD1. The germline V gene has CDR1 LGHNT and CDR2 FRNRAP. V dropped 4 bases and J dropped 7; count of bases not matched to a gene: 6. The CDR3 extends over 15 amino acids. The CDR3 nucleotides are TGTGCTAGTGGTTCCCGACAGGGGGCGATCGGGGAGCTGTTTTTT. Its translation is CASGSRQGAIGELFF.

The V and J genes are TRBV6-5 and TRBJ1-2; D call uncertain. The CDR3 consists of 13 residues. The V gene's germline CDR1 is MNHEY and CDR2 SVGAGI. V was shortened by 8 bases and J by 5 bases, with 15 bases between the two germline ends. The CDR3 bases are TGTGCCAGCCGGAAGCCACAGACGTATGGCTACACCTTC. It codes for CASRKPQTYGYTF.

The V and J genes are TRBV4-2 and TRBJ1-4; tentatively, D is TRBD1 (5 bases). V was trimmed by 7 bases and J by 3 bases, leaving 18 bases between them. Germline V lookup: CDR1 LGHNA, CDR2 YNFKEQ. The CDR3 spans 16 residues. CDR3 loop: CASTPKGGASNEKLFF. DNA for the CDR3: TGTGCCAGCACCCCGAAGGGAGGGGCATCTAATGAAAAACTGTTTTTT.

The chain has TRBV19 and TRBJ2-5; 8 positions agree with TRBD2. The CDR3 is made up of 14 amino acids. From germline, CDR1 is LNHDA and CDR2 SQIVND (reference sequence). The trim removed 3 bases at V and 3 bases at J, leaving 3 bases unmatched. The CDR3 here is CASSIGGGKETQYF. The CDR3, as DNA: TGTGCCAGTAGTATCGGGGGGGGTAAAGAGACCCAGTACTTC. Combining the CDR3 with reference TRBV19 and TRBJ2-5 gives the whole variable domain DGGITQSPKYLFRKEGQNVTLSCEQNLNHDAMYWYRQDPGQGLRLIYYSQIVNDFQKGDIAEGYSVSREKKESFPLTVTSAQKNPTAFYLCASSIGGGKETQYFGPGTRLLVL.

This chain joins TRBV10-3 and TRBJ2-7; 7 bases match TRBD2. CDR1 and CDR2 from the germline V gene are ENHRY and SYGVKD. There are 15 residues in the CDR3. The J segment lost 1 base and the V segment lost 4 bases, leaving 7 bases of the junction unmatched. CDR3 region: CAISAGVSGSYEQYF. The CDR3 DNA follows: TGTGCCATCAGTGCGGGGGTTAGCGGGTCCTACGAGCAGTACTTC.

The chain combines TRBV4-3 with TRBJ2-5; unclear D gene. CDR1 LGHNA and CDR2 YSLEER come from the germline V gene. The V end was cut by 1 base, the J end by 10 bases, with 13 bases between. This CDR3 has 13 residues. The CDR3 is CASSQAPALGQYF. CDR3 DNA sequence: TGCGCCAGCAGCCAAGCTCCGGCACTGGGCCAGTACTTC.

This clone showed up just a few times. V gene TRBV6-6 combines with J gene TRBJ2-1; D tentatively fits TRBD1 or TRBD2 (6 bases each). CDR1 and CDR2 (germline): MNHNY, SVGAGI (reference sequence). The V end was cut by 2 bases, the J end by 2 bases, with 7 bases between. The CDR3 sequence is 14 residues long. This CDR3 reads CASSYGGPYNEQFF. The CDR3 DNA reads TGTGCCAGCAGTTACGGGGGGCCCTACAATGAGCAGTTCTTC.

The chain combines TRBV27 with TRBJ1-6; possible D gene TRBD1, 5 bases. Germline loops: CDR1 MNHEY, CDR2 SMNVEV (reference sequence). V gave up 3 bases and J gave up 1 base, with 7 bases separating them. This CDR3 has 15 residues. For the CDR3, the DNA is TGTGCCAGCAGTTTTACAGGATCCTATAATTCACCCCTCCACTTT. Protein sequence: CASSFTGSYNSPLHF.

The chain has TRBV4-2 and TRBJ2-1; D unclear. Deletions cut 0 bases from V and 0 bases from J, with 9 bases between. CDR3 size: 16 residues. Germline values: CDR1 LGHNA, CDR2 YNFKEQ. DNA for the CDR3: TGTGCCAGCAGCCAAGAGCCGGTCAGCTCCTACAATGAGCAGTTCTTC. Translation: CASSQEPVSSYNEQFF.

This clone has just a few counts. The gene calls are TRBV7-2 and TRBJ1-1; D is possibly TRBD1 (5 bases). CDR1 and CDR2 (germline): SGHTA, FQGNSA. This CDR3 has 16 residues. Trimming shortened V by 3 bases and J by 5 bases, and 19 bases separated the two germline ends. The CDR3: CASSLAGAQVGTEAFF. The CDR3 coding sequence is TGTGCCAGCAGCTTGGCCGGGGCACAGGTGGGGACTGAAGCTTTCTTT. Together with reference TRBV7-2 and TRBJ1-1, the CDR3 gives the full variable domain: GAGVSQSPSNKVTEKGKDVELRCDPISGHTALYWYRQSLGQGLEFLIYFQGNSAPDKSGLPSDRFSAERTGGSVSTLTIQRTQQEDSAVYLCASSLAGAQVGTEAFFGQGTRLTVV.

This chain joins TRBV28 and TRBJ2-2, with D perhaps matching TRBD2 (5 bases). CDR3 length: 16 amino acids. V dropped 6 bases and J dropped 1 base, with 15 bases sitting between them. The germline gives CDR1 MDHEN, CDR2 SYDVKM. The CDR3 region has the DNA TGTGCCAGCAGCCCCCAAAGCGGAGTGAACACCGGGGAGCTGTTTTTT. Encoded protein: CASSPQSGVNTGELFF.

The chain uses TRBV4-1 and TRBJ2-5; maybe TRBD1 (5 bases). The germline gives CDR1 MGHRA, CDR2 YSYEKL. Trimming pared 0 bases from V and 1 base from J, leaving 12 bases between. CDR3 length equals 16 residues. This chain's CDR3 is CASSQDLPDSQETQYF. Written as DNA, the CDR3 is TGCGCCAGCAGCCAAGACCTTCCCGACAGCCAAGAGACCCAGTACTTC.

The V gene is TRBV29-1, the J gene TRBJ2-7; D is possibly TRBD2 (5 bases). Between the trimmed V and J ends, which lost 2 bases and 0 bases, there was a span of 20 bases. CDR3 length: 17 residues. In germline, CDR1 is SQVTM, CDR2 ANQGSEA. This CDR3 reads CSVEPGLGRRSSYEQYF. The CDR3 DNA follows: TGCAGCGTTGAACCAGGACTGGGCAGGAGGAGCTCCTACGAGCAGTACTTC.

This clone was counted a single time. The CDR3 spells CASSLDVYGYTF. The CDR3 region has the DNA TGTGCCAGCAGCTTAGATGTCTATGGCTACACCTTC. This rearrangement joins TRBV7-9 to TRBJ1-2; D unresolved. Germline-derived CDR1 and CDR2 are SEHNR and FQNEAQ (reference sequence). Deletions cut 1 base from V and 4 bases from J, with 4 bases between. This CDR3 has 12 amino acids.

The chain combines TRBV2 with TRBJ2-5; 9 nucleotides align to TRBD2. The CDR3 is 15 amino acids. The ends lost 6 bases at V and 3 bases at J; junction bases unmatched: 8. Germline CDR1 and CDR2: SNHLY and FYNNEI. CDR3 sequence (DNA): TGTGCCAGCAGCGGAATTAGCGGGGGAAAAGAGACCCAGTACTTC. As protein: CASSGISGGKETQYF.

The CDR3 sequence: CASSLETRGQPQHF. The CDR3 region has the DNA TGTGCCAGCAGCCTCGAGACCAGGGGGCAGCCCCAGCATTTT. V is TRBV7-2 and J is TRBJ1-5; TRBD1 matches 7 bases. J gave up 7 bases and V 5 bases, and 8 bases lay outside the gene matches. The CDR3 length is 14 residues. Germline lookup yields CDR1 SGHTA and CDR2 FQGNSA.

The chain recombines TRBV18 with TRBJ2-5; D possibly corresponds to TRBD1 (5 bases). The CDR3 is made up of 14 amino acids. The germline gives CDR1 KGHSH, CDR2 LQKENI. V was clipped by 5 bases and J by 4 bases, with 14 bases between them. The CDR3 DNA reads TGTGCCAGCTCAGCAGGGTTGACTGGAGAGACCCAGTACTTC. Its translation is CASSAGLTGETQYF.

This clone came up once. The CDR3 coding sequence is TGTGCCATCAGTGCTTCGGGTTACCAAGAGACCCAGTACTTC. Its translation is CAISASGYQETQYF. V usage is TRBV10-3 and J usage is TRBJ2-5; D not resolved. The CDR3 is made up of 14 amino acids. V was shortened by 4 bases and J by 0 bases, with 9 bases between the two germline ends. Germline-derived CDR1 and CDR2 are ENHRY and SYGVKD.

The chain couples TRBV7-9 to TRBJ1-2; the D gene is possibly TRBD1 (5 bases). Trimming pared 2 bases from V and 8 bases from J, leaving 15 bases between. The CDR3 sequence is 14 residues long. CDR1 is SEHNR and CDR2 is FQNEAQ in the germline V gene (reference sequence). CDR3 sequence reads: CASSLRKGSGGYTF. For the CDR3, the DNA is TGTGCCAGCAGCTTAAGAAAGGGGTCGGGCGGCTACACCTTC.

V usage is TRBV4-3 and J usage is TRBJ2-3, with D possibly being TRBD2 (6 bases). Trimming cost V 3 bases and J 1 base, with 11 bases left between them. Germline V lookup: CDR1 LGHNA, CDR2 YSLEER. The CDR3 contains 15 residues. Here the CDR3 DNA reads TGCGCCAGCAGCCATGGCGGGGTCGGCACAGATACGCAGTATTTT. This sequence encodes CASSHGGVGTDTQYF.

The chain is built from TRBV7-2 and TRBJ1-2; 9 positions match TRBD1. Per the germline V gene, CDR1 is SGHTA and CDR2 is FQGNSA. With 7 bases clipped from V and 5 bases from J, the junction kept 14 bases outside the gene matches. This CDR3 has 16 amino acids. The CDR3 region has the DNA TGTGCCAGCACCTCTAGGGGGGGACAGGGTTATTATGGCTACACCTTC. Translated: CASTSRGGQGYYGYTF.

The chain links TRBV15 to TRBJ1-2; 8 nucleotides match TRBD1. Germline CDR1 is LNHNV and CDR2 is YYDKDF (reference sequence). V shed 4 bases, J shed 6 bases, and the junction held 13 bases outside the gene matches. The CDR3 runs 16 residues. CDR3 amino acids: CATSTRGPGGHNGYTF. The CDR3 DNA follows: TGTGCCACCAGCACCCGGGGGCCAGGGGGCCACAATGGCTACACCTTC.

The chain links TRBV5-4 to TRBJ2-3; D remains ambiguous. CDR1 is SGHNT, CDR2 YYREEE, per germline (reference sequence). Trimming removed 0 bases from V and 3 bases from J, with 14 bases in between. This CDR3 is 16 amino acids long. The CDR3 bases are TGTGCCAGCAGCTTGGCTACTGCAACCGGGACAGATACGCAGTATTTT. Translated: CASSLATATGTDTQYF.

The chain is built from TRBV5-4 and TRBJ2-7, with D unclear. Per the germline V gene, CDR1 is SGHNT and CDR2 is YYREEE (reference sequence). The CDR3 totals 14 residues. Trimming shortened V by 0 bases and J by 2 bases, and 9 bases separated the two germline ends. The CDR3 bases are TGTGCCAGCAGCTTGGTCGAGAAGACCTACGAGCAGTACTTC. It is translated as CASSLVEKTYEQYF.